A selection of T cell receptor beta chains follows, all from one sample in a study of T cell responses to AZD1222 COVID-19 vaccine. The table came from immunoSEQ multiplex PCR; TCRdb's copy has only in-frame clones and leaves some out. The sample has 150,000 to 200,000 clones; around nine tenths are singletons. The specimen comprised peripheral blood, sampled 28 days after the second AZD1222 dose. The origin of the receptors is an adult who received the AZD1222 COVID-19 vaccine. Both conserved end residues are part of each CDR3. Not all rows give a size; the values are once, few, many and, for expanded clones, a class.

V	size	CDR3
TRBV11-2	-	CASSPDLLVSSAQYF
TRBV3-1/TRBV3-2	-	CASSQVTGGHTGELFF
TRBV28	-	CASSRQVSYEQYF
TRBV30	-	CACTIQGLGGYTF
TRBV12-5	once	CASGPDTQNTEAFF
TRBV7-9	-	CASSRGDGDPRTDTQYF
TRBV25-1	-	CASSESSPAGRQNTEAFF
TRBV19	-	CASSDLAGVYNEQFF
TRBV5-1	-	CASSAQGRNDFEQYF
TRBV6-2/TRBV6-3	-	CASSSTSYNEQFF
TRBV18	few	CASSPPGQISGNTIYF
TRBV28	-	CATNKGANTEAFF
TRBV27	-	CASHFGTGSPLWTGELFF
TRBV29-1	-	CSVGWRSSYEQYF
TRBV4-3	-	CASSQDPQGATSPLHF
TRBV7-3	-	CASSRTSGVQETQYF
TRBV5-1	-	CASSPLGGRNTEAFF
TRBV6-5	-	CASSYRAGAEGEQYF
TRBV29-1	-	CSVGRGLYEAFF
TRBV19	-	CASSIFQGNEKLFF
TRBV5-1	-	CASSLDGHSSGNTIYF
TRBV2	-	CASSDPVWAGTGELFF
TRBV5-1	-	CASSLTGGENTGELFF
TRBV7-2	-	CASSLALVADTQYF
TRBV6-1	-	CASSETWDSGNTIYF
TRBV19	-	CASSVLRGRTGELFF
TRBV2	-	CASVVGTYEQYF
TRBV25-1	-	CASSEIPGTGNTEAFF
TRBV5-8	-	CASSLFGQYF
TRBV6-2/TRBV6-3	-	CASSYSRSEGAVYGYTF
TRBV9	-	CASSVEGQGFFGYTF
TRBV28	-	CASSLLSGQGPGYTF
TRBV9	-	CASSRSGGLSYNEQFF
TRBV7-2	few	CASTYSGVNTGELFF
TRBV5-1	-	CASSLAGGQASHTQYF
TRBV5-6	-	CASSYDRGDTDTQYF
TRBV19	-	CASSTQGQGAFYEQFF
TRBV27	-	CASNHLAGGTDTQYF
TRBV13	-	CASSFKWRGGYEQYF
TRBV6-5	few	CASSGSVQGQKYF